The present entry profiles one T cell receptor beta chain with its context. The CDR3 covers 14 residues. Between the trimmed V and J ends, which lost 4 bases and 3 bases, there was a span of 14 bases. Germline values: CDR1 SGHKS, CDR2 YYEKEE (reference sequence). This sample stems from a study of T cell repertoires in cytomegalovirus infection. TCRdb redid the calling of the reads with MiXCR, one entry per CDR3 protein. Of roughly 200,000 distinct CDR3 sequences detected, about 18% appear once; the ten largest clones hold almost 25%. The sequenced sample consisted of CD8+ T cells from PBMCs. This clonotype was obtained from a human donor in good health (CMV status not recorded). Some clones in this sample may be carry-over from other donors' samples. The chain carries TRBV5-5 and TRBJ2-7; D possibly corresponds to TRBD1 (5 bases). This chain's CDR3 is CASSPYDRFYEQYF. CDR3 bases: TGTGCCAGCAGCCCATACGACAGATTCTACGAGCAGTACTTC.